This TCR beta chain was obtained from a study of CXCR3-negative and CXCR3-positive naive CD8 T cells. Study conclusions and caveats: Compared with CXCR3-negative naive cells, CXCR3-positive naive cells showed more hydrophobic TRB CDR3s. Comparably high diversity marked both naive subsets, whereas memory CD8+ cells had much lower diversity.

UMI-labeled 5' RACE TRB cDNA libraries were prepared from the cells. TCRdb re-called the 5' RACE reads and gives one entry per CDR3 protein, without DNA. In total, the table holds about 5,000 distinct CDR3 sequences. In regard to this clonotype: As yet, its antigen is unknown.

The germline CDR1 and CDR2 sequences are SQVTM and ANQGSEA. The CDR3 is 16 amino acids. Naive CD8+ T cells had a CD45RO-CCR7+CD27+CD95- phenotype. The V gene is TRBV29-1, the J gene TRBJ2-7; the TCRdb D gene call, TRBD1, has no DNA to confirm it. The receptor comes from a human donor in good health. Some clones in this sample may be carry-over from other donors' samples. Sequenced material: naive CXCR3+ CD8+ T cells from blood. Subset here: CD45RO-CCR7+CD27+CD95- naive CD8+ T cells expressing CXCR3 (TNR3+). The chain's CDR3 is CSVEDRETGEDYEQYF.